This TCR beta chain was identified during a study of beta chain features in type 1 diabetes. Study outcomes and limitations: The naive, central memory and Treg TCRB repertoires looked more alike in patients than they did in healthy donors. Whatever favoring of shorter templates PCR might show would apply equally to patients and controls.

For this clone: Antigen: not known.

The CDR3 contains 15 residues. Germline CDR1 and CDR2: GTSNPN and SVGIG (reference sequence). The germline V and J ends were trimmed by 2 bases and 5 bases, with 17 bases remaining between them. What was sequenced were expressed TCRB transcripts, since all of the isolated RNA had been reverse transcribed. Clones were read by immunoSEQ multiplex PCR, and TCRdb kept only the in-frame ones, dropping some. Found here are about 290,000 clones, approximately 8.1% of them singletons; the top ten hold over 0.8%. Sampling consisted of one heparinised blood draw per donor, averaging roughly 110 mL. Every sorted population was more than 95% pure.

This receptor was taken from a woman between 18 and 29 years old in good health. The rearrangement links TRBV30 to TRBJ2-3; a weak D match, TRBD2 (8 bases). The sample taken for sequencing was central memory CD4+ T cells from blood. The CDR3 is CAWSSPGRGRDTQYF. The CDR3 region has the DNA TGTGCCTGGAGTTCCCCCGGGAGGGGGCGAGATACGCAGTATTTT.